Below are 18 T cell receptor beta chains sequenced from a single sample in a study of blood T cell repertoires in COVID-19. Using immunoSEQ multiplex PCR, the repertoire was profiled, and TCRdb retains in-frame clones only, with some absent. The sample holds 25,000 to 35,000 clones; approximately 84% are singletons and the top ten take approximately 42%. Sequencing was done on a sample of peripheral blood. The receptors were sampled from a woman of 80 years or more with acute or convalescent COVID-19.

The V gene is TRBV3-1 (or the pseudogene TRBV3-2), the J gene TRBJ2-3; 12 bases map to TRBD2. CDR3 length: 15 residues. Germline V CDR1 and CDR2: LGHDT, YNNKEL (reference sequence). J gave up 5 bases and V 4 bases, and 4 bases lay outside the gene matches. For the CDR3, the DNA is TGTGCCAGCAGCCCGACTAGCGGGGGACAAGATACGCAGTATTTT. Residues: CASSPTSGGQDTQYF.

The gene calls are TRBV5-1 and TRBJ2-5, with TRBD2 matching 11 bases. Germline CDR1 and CDR2: SGHRS and YFSETQ. CDR3 length equals 15 residues. The V segment lost 0 bases and the J segment 4 bases; nucleotides outside the gene matches: 2. CDR3 sequence (DNA): TGCGCCAGCAGCTTGGATCTAGCGGGGGGAGAGACCCAGTACTTC. This sequence encodes CASSLDLAGGETQYF.

This chain connects TRBV18 to TRBJ2-3, with TRBD2 as a possible D gene (6 bases). This CDR3 comprises 16 residues. The germline gives CDR1 KGHSH, CDR2 LQKENI. V gave up 3 bases and J gave up 2 bases, with 15 bases separating them. CDR3 loop: CASSPRGAGSTDTQYF. The CDR3 DNA reads as TGTGCCAGCTCACCCCGCGGGGCAGGGTCCACAGATACGCAGTATTTT.

This chain joins TRBV29-1 and TRBJ2-5; 8 bases fit TRBD1. The CDR3 is 12 residues long. Looked up from germline, CDR1 is SQVTM and CDR2 is ANQGSEA. Germline trimming cut 8 bases from V and 2 bases from J; bases unmatched to any gene: 4. CDR3 amino acids: CSINRGQETQYF. The CDR3 coding sequence is TGCAGCATAAACAGGGGGCAAGAGACCCAGTACTTC.

V gene TRBV28 combines with J gene TRBJ2-4; a weak D match, TRBD2 (6 bases). V shed 0 bases and J shed 8 bases, with 14 bases lying between them. Germline assignment: CDR1 MDHEN and CDR2 SYDVKM. The CDR3 loop spans 15 amino acids. Here the CDR3 reads CASSLWSGSRDIQYF. The CDR3 region has the DNA TGTGCCAGCAGTTTATGGTCCGGGAGTAGGGACATTCAGTACTTC.

The chain employs TRBV3-1 (or the pseudogene TRBV3-2) and TRBJ1-6; D gene ambiguous. In germline, CDR1 is LGHDT, CDR2 YNNKEL (reference sequence). V gave up 0 bases and J gave up 6 bases, with 12 bases separating them. The CDR3 runs 16 residues. The CDR3 spells CASSQDRSQTNSPLHF. The CDR3 bases are TGTGCCAGCAGCCAAGATAGGAGCCAGACTAATTCACCCCTCCACTTT.

The chain couples TRBV7-6 to TRBJ2-6; 14 nucleotides line up with TRBD2. The CDR3 sequence is 19 residues long. The germline gives CDR1 SGHVS, CDR2 FNYEAQ. The V and J ends lost 6 bases and 4 bases, in that order; junction bases with no gene match: 11. Here the CDR3 DNA reads TGTGCCAGCAGTCCGACCGGGACTAGCGGGGGCTGGGGGGCCAACGTCCTGACTTTC. Protein sequence: CASSPTGTSGGWGANVLTF.

V gene TRBV30 combines with J gene TRBJ1-5; D may be TRBD1 (6 bases). Trimming left V 2 bases short and J 1 base short, with 15 bases between. This CDR3 comprises 16 residues. Germline assignment: CDR1 GTSNPN and CDR2 SVGIG (reference sequence). The CDR3 here is CAWSTPDRFSNQPQHF. CDR3 nucleotide sequence: TGTGCCTGGAGTACCCCCGACAGGTTCAGCAATCAGCCCCAGCATTTT.

V is TRBV24-1 and J is TRBJ2-2; 7 positions match TRBD1. Trimming removed 7 bases from V and 2 bases from J; junction bases left unmatched: 3. Germline CDR1 reads KGHDR; CDR2 reads SFDVKD. The CDR3 is 14 amino acids. Here the CDR3 DNA reads TGTGCCACCAGGGGGACAGCTAACACCGGGGAGCTGTTTTTT. Protein sequence: CATRGTANTGELFF.

The rearrangement joins TRBV6-2 or TRBV6-3 to TRBJ2-7, with TRBD1 identical over 9 bases. J was trimmed by 2 bases and V by 0 bases; bases with no gene match: 5. CDR1 and CDR2 from the germline V gene are MNHEY and SVGEGT. The CDR3 runs to 16 residues. The CDR3 loop reads CASSYSGTGTAYEQYF. The CDR3 DNA sequence: TGTGCCAGCAGTTACTCCGGGACAGGGACCGCCTACGAGCAGTACTTC.

The chain links TRBV5-8 to TRBJ1-4; D remains ambiguous. V gave up 0 bases and J gave up 10 bases, with 7 bases separating them. CDR1 and CDR2 from the germline V gene are SGHTS and YDEGEE. The CDR3 has 12 residues. This chain's CDR3 is CASSLGALKLFF. The CDR3 coding sequence is TGTGCCAGCAGCTTGGGGGCGTTAAAACTGTTTTTT.

The rearrangement links TRBV6-2 or TRBV6-3 to TRBJ1-4; TRBD1 might be the D (6 bases). The CDR3 extends over 16 amino acids. V gave up 0 bases and J gave up 8 bases, with 16 bases separating them. Germline assignment: CDR1 MNHEY and CDR2 SVGEGT. CDR3 sequence reads: CASSYSNRAPVEKLFF. The DNA for the CDR3 is TGTGCCAGCAGTTACTCGAACAGGGCGCCGGTGGAAAAACTGTTTTTT.

The chain combines TRBV6-5 with TRBJ1-6; 8 nucleotides align to TRBD1. CDR1 MNHEY and CDR2 SVGAGI come from the germline V gene. V trimming: 4 bases; J trimming: 10 bases; junction bases outside the gene matches: 6. CDR3 size: 14 residues. CDR3 residues: CASSFDRGGSPLHF. The CDR3 bases are TGTGCCAGCAGTTTCGACAGGGGCGGGTCACCCCTCCACTTT.

This rearrangement joins TRBV10-1 to TRBJ2-5; D is possibly TRBD1 (5 bases). Looked up from germline, CDR1 is WNHNN and CDR2 is SYGVQD (reference sequence). V lost 0 bases, J lost 3 bases, and 8 bases lay in between. This CDR3 has 14 residues. The CDR3, as DNA: TGCGCCAGCAGTGAGTCGGCAGGGAAAGAGACCCAGTACTTC. Translated: CASSESAGKETQYF.

The chain recombines TRBV28 with TRBJ2-1; TRBD1 agrees at 7 bases. The CDR3 extends over 15 amino acids. V lost 5 bases, J lost 0 bases, and 4 bases stayed unmatched. Germline assignment: CDR1 MDHEN and CDR2 SYDVKM. CDR3 amino acids: CASSPGGISYNEQFF. CDR3 in DNA: TGTGCCAGCAGTCCAGGGGGAATCTCCTACAATGAGCAGTTCTTC.

The rearrangement links TRBV25-1 to TRBJ1-4; D not certain. V lost 4 bases and J lost 6, with 12 bases in between. The CDR3 runs to 14 residues. Germline-derived CDR1 and CDR2 are MGHDK and SYGVNS. The CDR3 DNA is TGTGCCAGCAGTGGGGCCCGTGCATATGAAAAACTGTTTTTT. This encodes CASSGARAYEKLFF. The whole variable domain, filled in from reference TRBV25-1 and TRBJ1-4, reads EADIYQTPRYLVIGTGKKITLECSQTMGHDKMYWYQQDPGMELHLIHYSYGVNSTEKGDLSSESTVSRIRTEHFPLTLESARPSHTSQYLCASSGARAYEKLFFGSGTQLSVL.

V usage is TRBV4-3 and J usage is TRBJ1-6; 8 bases agree with TRBD1. Per germline, CDR1 LGHNA and CDR2 YSLEER. V was clipped by 4 bases and J by 10 bases; unmatched bases: 6. This CDR3 contains 14 residues. The DNA for the CDR3 is TGCGCCAGCAGCCTCGTGGACAGGGAATCACCCCTCCACTTT. It specifies CASSLVDRESPLHF.

The V and J genes are TRBV5-1 and TRBJ2-2; tentatively, D is TRBD1 (7 bases). The V gene's germline CDR1 is SGHRS and CDR2 YFSETQ. With 2 bases removed from V and 0 bases from J, the gap between germline ends came to 11 bases. CDR3 length: 16 amino acids. CDR3 bases: TGCGCCAGCAGCTTAGGGGGGACAGCGAACACCGGGGAGCTGTTTTTT. Translation: CASSLGGTANTGELFF.